The 23 T cell receptor beta chains below were found in one sample sequenced in a study of T-cell memory formation after mild COVID-19. TCRdb independently ran MiXCR on the 5' RACE reads; one entry per CDR3 protein. The sample contains roughly 300,000 distinct CDR3 sequences, around 8% of which appear only once. Sequencing was done on a sample of PBMCs or a T cell subset sorted from them (not recorded which). These receptors all come from a man younger than 35 who had mild COVID-19 (a few samples of this study predate the infection). Cell type and time point are not known.

The chain has TRBV2 and TRBJ1-4; D is perhaps TRBD1 (5 bases). The germline CDR1 and CDR2 sequences are SNHLY and FYNNEI. V was clipped by 7 bases and J by 4 bases, with 13 bases between them. CDR3 length equals 14 residues. CDR3 protein: CASKRDVHNEKLFF. CDR3 DNA: TGTGCCAGCAAACGGGACGTACATAATGAAAAACTGTTTTTT.

This clonotype was counted at least ten times. The rearrangement links TRBV7-6 to TRBJ2-1, with 10 bases lining up with TRBD1. The V segment lost 5 bases and the J segment 4 bases; nucleotides outside the gene matches: 8. The germline CDR1 and CDR2 sequences are SGHVS and FNYEAQ. The CDR3 loop spans 16 amino acids. In DNA, the CDR3 is TGTGCCAGCAGCATAAACCCGGGACAGGGGTACAATGAGCAGTTCTTC. Amino acids: CASSINPGQGYNEQFF.

This clonotype turned up a few times. At one of its ends the junction is not consistent with the germline gene, which may arise from a read error. The chain uses TRBV5-1 and TRBJ2-1; tentative D call: TRBD1 (5 bases). The CDR3 consists of 13 residues. Germline values: CDR1 SGHRS, CDR2 YFSETQ. The CDR3 DNA is TGCGCCAGCAGCTTGGATGGACATGGGGAAGATATCTTC. Its translation is CASSLDGHGEDIF.

The V and J genes are TRBV27 and TRBJ2-3; D ambiguous. This CDR3 is 14 amino acids long. Germline V gene sequence: CDR1 MNHEY, CDR2 SMNVEV (reference sequence). Trimming took 0 bases from V and 4 from J, leaving 8 bases between them. The CDR3 loop reads CASSLSMISDTQYF. The DNA of the CDR3 is TGTGCCAGCAGTTTATCGATGATCTCAGATACGCAGTATTTT.

This clonotype was detected only a few times. The rearrangement uses TRBV5-1 and TRBJ1-4; a weak D match, TRBD1 (5 bases). Germline V lookup: CDR1 SGHRS, CDR2 YFSETQ. Trimming left V 2 bases short and J 0 bases short, with 14 bases between. The CDR3 length is 17 residues. In nucleotides, the CDR3 is TGCGCCAGCAGCTTTGGAACAGGTCTTGCAACTAATGAAAAACTGTTTTTT. Protein sequence: CASSFGTGLATNEKLFF. The full variable domain, in which reference TRBV5-1 and TRBJ1-4 provide the parts outside the CDR3, is KAGVTQTPRYLIKTRGQQVTLSCSPISGHRSVSWYQQTPGQGLQFLFEYFSETQRNKGNFPGRFSGRQFSNSRSEMNVSTLELGDSALYLCASSFGTGLATNEKLFFGSGTQLSVL.

This clonotype was seen a handful of times. The chain joins TRBV7-9 to TRBJ1-4, with TRBD1 matching over 7 bases. The V segment lost 4 bases and the J segment 8 bases; nucleotides outside the gene matches: 10. CDR3 length equals 15 residues. Germline V gene lookup returns CDR1 SEHNR and CDR2 FQNEAQ (reference sequence). This CDR3 is CASSSRQGIEEKLFF. Here the CDR3 DNA reads TGTGCCAGCAGCTCACGACAGGGAATAGAGGAAAAACTGTTTTTT.

This clonotype was observed a few times. The V call is TRBV7-9, the J call TRBJ2-3, with D perhaps TRBD1 or TRBD2 (5 bases each). The CDR3 spans 14 residues. Germline CDR1 SEHNR, CDR2 FQNEAQ (reference sequence). Between the trimmed V and J ends, which lost 2 bases and 9 bases, there was a span of 15 bases. CDR3 loop: CASSLLGEGNTQYF. CDR3 in DNA: TGTGCCAGCAGCTTACTGGGCGAGGGGAACACGCAGTATTTT.

The rearrangement uses TRBV6-5 and TRBJ2-1; D uncertain. V lost 0 bases and J lost 7, with 7 bases in between. The CDR3 has 13 residues. The germline gives CDR1 MNHEY, CDR2 SVGAGI. The CDR3 coding sequence is TGTGCCAGCAGTTACTCGACGCGTAATGAGCAGTTCTTC. As protein: CASSYSTRNEQFF.

The gene calls are TRBV6-4 and TRBJ1-2, with a weak D call TRBD1 (5 bases). Germline CDR1 is MRHNA and CDR2 is SNTAGT. The CDR3 runs 14 residues. V was shortened by 2 bases and J by 6 bases, with 13 bases between the two germline ends. CDR3 DNA sequence: TGTGCCAGCAGTGACCGGGCGGGGGAGGATGGCTACACCTTC. Protein product: CASSDRAGEDGYTF.

This clonotype was picked up many times. V is TRBV3-1 and J is TRBJ2-4; D is undetermined. This CDR3 is built from 16 residues. Germline CDR1 reads LGHDT; CDR2 reads YNNKEL (reference sequence). Trimming shortened V by 1 base and J by 7 bases, and 17 bases separated the two germline ends. The DNA of the CDR3 is TGTGCCAGCAGCCAAGGGCTGGTGACCTCGCTGAACATTCAGTACTTC. It is translated as CASSQGLVTSLNIQYF.

The gene calls are TRBV6-1 and TRBJ2-7; 13 positions match TRBD2. Per germline, CDR1 MNHNS and CDR2 SASEGT. V dropped 9 bases and J dropped 0; count of bases not matched to a gene: 8. The CDR3 length is 16 residues. The CDR3 sequence: CASKWTSGGSSYEQYF. The CDR3 DNA reads as TGTGCCAGTAAGTGGACTAGCGGGGGTAGCTCCTACGAGCAGTACTTC.

V usage is TRBV6-5 and J usage is TRBJ2-2; D unclear. Germline-derived CDR1 and CDR2 are MNHEY and SVGAGI. The V and J ends lost 6 bases and 4 bases respectively, with 3 bases between them. The length of the CDR3 is 11 residues. The CDR3 DNA reads TGTGCCAGCAGGTCCACCGGGGAGCTGTTTTTT. Protein sequence: CASRSTGELFF.

This clonotype occurred many times. The rearrangement joins TRBV5-1 to TRBJ1-1, with TRBD1 identical over 11 bases. CDR3 length: 14 residues. V dropped 2 bases and J dropped 7; count of bases not matched to a gene: 4. Germline V CDR1 and CDR2: SGHRS, YFSETQ. The CDR3 nucleotides are TGCGCCAGCAGCTTCGGGGGGACAGGGGGTGAAGCTTTCTTT. It translates to CASSFGGTGGEAFF. Filled out from reference TRBV5-1 and TRBJ1-1, the complete variable domain reads KAGVTQTPRYLIKTRGQQVTLSCSPISGHRSVSWYQQTPGQGLQFLFEYFSETQRNKGNFPGRFSGRQFSNSRSEMNVSTLELGDSALYLCASSFGGTGGEAFFGQGTRLTVV.

The chain uses TRBV6-5 and TRBJ2-7; a possible D gene is TRBD2 (5 bases). CDR1 is MNHEY, CDR2 SVGAGI, per germline. V dropped 6 bases and J dropped 1 base, with 10 bases sitting between them. This CDR3 spans 13 amino acids. Here the CDR3 DNA reads TGTGCCAGCAGGAGGGATGTTTCCTACGAGCAGTACGTC. It codes for CASRRDVSYEQYV.

This clonotype has more than one count but fewer than ten. The chain recombines TRBV6-2 or TRBV6-3 with TRBJ2-5, with D perhaps matching TRBD2 (6 bases). The CDR3 sequence is 14 residues long. V was clipped by 7 bases and J by 7 bases, with 19 bases between them. Germline V CDR1 and CDR2: MNHEY, SVGEGT. The CDR3 DNA sequence: TGTGCCAGCACCCAAAGCGCTTCCGGGGGGACCCAGTACTTC. It is translated as CASTQSASGGTQYF.

This clonotype was observed a few times. The J gene is TRBJ2-1, the V gene TRBV20-1; 8 bases match TRBD2. Germline trimming cut 0 bases from V and 8 bases from J; bases unmatched to any gene: 9. This CDR3 is built from 15 residues. Germline V gives CDR1 DFQATT, CDR2 SNEGSKA (reference sequence). CDR3 loop: CSARDTGGAVDEQFF. For the CDR3, the DNA is TGCAGTGCTAGAGATACCGGGGGGGCCGTCGATGAGCAGTTCTTC.

There are many counts of this clonotype. This sequence joins TRBV7-2 and TRBJ2-2; 7 positions agree with TRBD2. This CDR3 has 14 amino acids. Germline CDR1 and CDR2: SGHTA and FQGNSA. V lost 1 base to trimming and J lost 7 bases; unmatched junction nucleotides: 3. The CDR3 here is CASSLGLADGELFF. The CDR3 coding sequence is TGTGCCAGCAGCTTAGGACTAGCCGACGGGGAGCTGTTTTTT.

V is TRBV7-9 and J is TRBJ2-4; either TRBD1 or TRBD2 may fit D (5 bases each). V was shortened by 3 bases and J by 2 bases, with 26 bases between the two germline ends. From germline, CDR1 is SEHNR and CDR2 FQNEAQ (reference sequence). The CDR3 spans 20 residues. In DNA form, the CDR3 reads TGTGCCAGCAGCTTTTCAAATGAACGGGGACCTCGGGGTACCAAAAACATTCAGTACTTC. This sequence encodes CASSFSNERGPRGTKNIQYF.

This clonotype was found a few times. V and J are TRBV7-2 and TRBJ2-4; D unresolved. The V end was cut by 1 base, the J end by 6 bases, with 4 bases between. The CDR3 is 12 amino acids. Germline CDR1 and CDR2: SGHTA and FQGNSA. DNA for the CDR3: TGTGCCAGCAGCTTAGACTCAAACATTCAGTACTTC. Its protein is CASSLDSNIQYF.

This clonotype was recorded a few times. This rearrangement joins TRBV20-1 to TRBJ1-4; D unresolved. This CDR3 comprises 15 residues. Germline V CDR1 and CDR2: DFQATT, SNEGSKA (reference sequence). Trimming cost V 6 bases and J 0 bases, with 14 bases left between them. The CDR3 nucleotides read TGCAGTGCCCCATTGAGAGCTGCAACTAATGAAAAACTGTTTTTT. Protein sequence: CSAPLRAATNEKLFF.

The chain recombines TRBV12-5 with TRBJ2-1, with D possibly called TRBD1 or TRBD2 (5 bases each). Germline assignment: CDR1 LGHNT and CDR2 FRNRAP. This CDR3 contains 13 residues. Trimming removed 2 bases from V and 7 bases from J, with 9 bases in between. CDR3 sequence (DNA): TGTGCTAGTGGTTTGCAGAGGGGTAATGAGCAGTTCTTC. Amino acid sequence: CASGLQRGNEQFF.

In this sample, this clonotype turned up once. This sequence joins TRBV6-6 and TRBJ2-5, with 8 bases identical to TRBD1. This CDR3 comprises 14 residues. Germline V gives CDR1 MNHNY, CDR2 SVGAGI (reference sequence). V lost 4 bases, J lost 1 base, and 2 bases stayed unmatched. This chain's CDR3 is CASSFTGGQETQYF. CDR3 nucleotide sequence: TGTGCCAGCAGTTTCACAGGGGGCCAAGAGACCCAGTACTTC.

The V call is TRBV5-1, the J call TRBJ1-3, with D hard to call. From germline, CDR1 is SGHRS and CDR2 YFSETQ. The V and J ends lost 0 bases and 7 bases respectively, with 17 bases between them. The CDR3 runs 16 residues. CDR3 in amino acids: CASSLAPLVVENTIYF. For the CDR3, the DNA is TGCGCCAGCAGCTTGGCTCCCCTAGTCGTCGAGAACACCATATATTTT. The full variable domain, completed using reference TRBV5-1 and TRBJ1-3, is KAGVTQTPRYLIKTRGQQVTLSCSPISGHRSVSWYQQTPGQGLQFLFEYFSETQRNKGNFPGRFSGRQFSNSRSEMNVSTLELGDSALYLCASSLAPLVVENTIYFGEGSWLTVV.